This T cell receptor (beta chain) was sequenced during a study of monozygotic twins with cystic fibrosis. Study conclusions and caveats: J usage was most co-twin-similar in 8 of 16 pairs, V in 13. Unrelated CF individuals shared fewer identical clonotypes than monozygotic CF twins. The repertoire was suggested to be naive-dominated, clonality median approximately 0.0093.

Per germline, CDR1 SGHRS and CDR2 YFSETQ. Trimming stripped 1 base from V and 7 bases from J, with 14 bases between. This CDR3 is 14 amino acids long. The data were produced by immunoSEQ multiplex PCR, yet TCRdb's version contains in-frame clones alone and is incomplete. Of under 30,000 clones in the sample, over 75% were seen once. With regard to this clone: Antigen unknown.

The material sequenced was blood. The chain combines TRBV5-1 with TRBJ1-2; D gene ambiguous. The source is a girl under 10 years old with cystic fibrosis. CDR3 amino acids: CASSLRVGWGGYTF. CDR3 in DNA: TGCGCCAGCAGCTTGCGTGTCGGGTGGGGTGGCTACACCTTC.